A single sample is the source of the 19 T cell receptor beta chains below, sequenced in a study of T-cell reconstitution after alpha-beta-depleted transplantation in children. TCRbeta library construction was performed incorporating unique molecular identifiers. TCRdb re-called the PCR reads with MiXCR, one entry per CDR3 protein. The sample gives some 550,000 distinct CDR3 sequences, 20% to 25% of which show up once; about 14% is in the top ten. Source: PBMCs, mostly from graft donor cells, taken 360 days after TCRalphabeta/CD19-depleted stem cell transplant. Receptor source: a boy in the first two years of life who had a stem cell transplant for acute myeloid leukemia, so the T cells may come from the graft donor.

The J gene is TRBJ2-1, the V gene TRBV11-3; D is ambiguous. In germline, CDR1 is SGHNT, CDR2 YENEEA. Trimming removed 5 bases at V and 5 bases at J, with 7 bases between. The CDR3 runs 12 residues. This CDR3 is CASSPRNNEQFF. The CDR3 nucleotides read TGTGCCAGCAGCCCTAGAAACAATGAGCAGTTCTTC.

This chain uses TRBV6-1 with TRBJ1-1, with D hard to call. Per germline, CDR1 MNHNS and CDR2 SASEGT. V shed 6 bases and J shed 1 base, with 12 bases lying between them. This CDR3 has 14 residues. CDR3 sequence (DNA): TGTGCCAGCAGGCATGACGGGGAGAACACTGAAGCTTTCTTT. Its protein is CASRHDGENTEAFF.

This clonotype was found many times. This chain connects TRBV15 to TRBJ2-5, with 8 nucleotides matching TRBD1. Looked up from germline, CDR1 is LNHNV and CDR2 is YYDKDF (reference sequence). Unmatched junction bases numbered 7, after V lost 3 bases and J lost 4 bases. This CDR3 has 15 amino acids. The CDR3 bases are TGTGCCACCAGCAGGGACAGGGTATTTCTAGAGACCCAGTACTTC. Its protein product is CATSRDRVFLETQYF.

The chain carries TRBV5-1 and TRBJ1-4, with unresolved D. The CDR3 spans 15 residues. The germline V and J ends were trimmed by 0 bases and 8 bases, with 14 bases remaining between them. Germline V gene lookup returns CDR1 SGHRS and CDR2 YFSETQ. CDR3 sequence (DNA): TGCGCCAGCAGCTTGGGAGGAGACCGGTGGGAAAAACTGTTTTTT. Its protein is CASSLGGDRWEKLFF.

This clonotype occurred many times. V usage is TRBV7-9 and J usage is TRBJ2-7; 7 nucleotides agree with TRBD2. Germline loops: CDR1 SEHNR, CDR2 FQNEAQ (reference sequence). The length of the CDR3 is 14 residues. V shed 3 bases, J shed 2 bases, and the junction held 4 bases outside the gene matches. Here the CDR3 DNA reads TGTGCCAGCAGCTTCGGGAGGTCCACCTACGAGCAGTACTTC. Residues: CASSFGRSTYEQYF.

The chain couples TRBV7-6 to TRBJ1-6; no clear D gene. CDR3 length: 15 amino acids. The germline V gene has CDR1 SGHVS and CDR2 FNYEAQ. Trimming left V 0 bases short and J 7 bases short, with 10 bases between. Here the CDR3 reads CASSLAPEGNSPLHF. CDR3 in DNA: TGTGCCAGCAGCTTAGCGCCGGAAGGCAATTCACCCCTCCACTTT.

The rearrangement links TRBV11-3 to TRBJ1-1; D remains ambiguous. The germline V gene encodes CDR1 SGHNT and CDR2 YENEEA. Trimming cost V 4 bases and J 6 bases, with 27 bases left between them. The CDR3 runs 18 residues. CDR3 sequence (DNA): TGTGCCAGCAGCTCACGGGTGGGGTTGGCAGGCGGCCTATCTGAAGCTTTCTTT. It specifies CASSSRVGLAGGLSEAFF.

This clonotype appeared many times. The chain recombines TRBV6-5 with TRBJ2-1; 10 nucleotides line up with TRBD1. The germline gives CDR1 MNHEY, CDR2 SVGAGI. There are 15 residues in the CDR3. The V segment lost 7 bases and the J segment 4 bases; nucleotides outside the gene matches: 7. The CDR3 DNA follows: TGTGCCAGCACTCCACGACAGGGGGCGTACAATGAGCAGTTCTTC. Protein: CASTPRQGAYNEQFF.

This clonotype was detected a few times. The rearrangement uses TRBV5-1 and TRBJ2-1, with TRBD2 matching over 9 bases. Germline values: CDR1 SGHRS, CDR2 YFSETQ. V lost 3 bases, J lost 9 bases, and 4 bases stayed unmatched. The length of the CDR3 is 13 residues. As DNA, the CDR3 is TGCGCCAGCAGCTGGACTAGCGACGGTGAGCAGTTCTTC. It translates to CASSWTSDGEQFF.

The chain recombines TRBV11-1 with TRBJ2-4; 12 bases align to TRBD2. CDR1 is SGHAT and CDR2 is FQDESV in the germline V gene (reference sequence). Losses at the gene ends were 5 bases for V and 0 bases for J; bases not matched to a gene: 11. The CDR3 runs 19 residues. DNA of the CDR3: TGTGCCAGCAGCGGAGGGACTAGCGGGCCACCCCTAGCCAAAAACATTCAGTACTTC. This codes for CASSGGTSGPPLAKNIQYF.

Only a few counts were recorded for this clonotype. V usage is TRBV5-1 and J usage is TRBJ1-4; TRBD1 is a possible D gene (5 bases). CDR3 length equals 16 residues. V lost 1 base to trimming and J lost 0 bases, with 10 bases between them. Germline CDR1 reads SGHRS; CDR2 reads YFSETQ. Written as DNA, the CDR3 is TGCGCCAGCAGCTTGTGGACAAGTGCAACTAATGAAAAACTGTTTTTT. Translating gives CASSLWTSATNEKLFF.

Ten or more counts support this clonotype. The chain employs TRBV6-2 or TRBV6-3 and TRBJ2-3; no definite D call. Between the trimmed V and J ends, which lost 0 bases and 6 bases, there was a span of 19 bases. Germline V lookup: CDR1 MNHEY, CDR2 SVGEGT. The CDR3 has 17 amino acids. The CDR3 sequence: CASSYSYQEISTDTQYF. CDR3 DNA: TGTGCCAGCAGTTACTCGTACCAGGAAATCTCGACGGATACGCAGTATTTT.

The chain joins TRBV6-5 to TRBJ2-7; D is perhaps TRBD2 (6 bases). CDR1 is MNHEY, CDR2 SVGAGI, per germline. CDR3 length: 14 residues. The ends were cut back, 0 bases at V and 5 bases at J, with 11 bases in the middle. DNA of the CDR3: TGTGCCAGCAGTTACTCGGACTATTCCAACGAGCAGTACTTC. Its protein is CASSYSDYSNEQYF.

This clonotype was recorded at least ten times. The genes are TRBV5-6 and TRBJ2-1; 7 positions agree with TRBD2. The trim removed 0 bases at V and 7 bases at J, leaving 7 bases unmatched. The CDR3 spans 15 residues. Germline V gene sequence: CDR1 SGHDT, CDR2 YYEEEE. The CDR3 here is CASSLGLAIKNEQFF. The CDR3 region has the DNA TGTGCCAGCAGCTTGGGACTAGCCATTAAAAATGAGCAGTTCTTC.

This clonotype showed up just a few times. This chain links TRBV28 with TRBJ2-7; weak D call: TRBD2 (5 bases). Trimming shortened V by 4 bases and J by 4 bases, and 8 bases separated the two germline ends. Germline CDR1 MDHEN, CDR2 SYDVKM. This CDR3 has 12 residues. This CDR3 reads CASSSDLYEQYV. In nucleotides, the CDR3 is TGTGCCAGCAGTTCGGACTTATACGAGCAGTACGTC.

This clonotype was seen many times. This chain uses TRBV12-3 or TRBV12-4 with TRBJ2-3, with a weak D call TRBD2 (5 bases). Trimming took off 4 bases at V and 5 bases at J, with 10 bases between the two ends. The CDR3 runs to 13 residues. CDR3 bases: TGTGCCAGCAGTTCCCGGACTGAAGATACGCAGTATTTT. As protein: CASSSRTEDTQYF.

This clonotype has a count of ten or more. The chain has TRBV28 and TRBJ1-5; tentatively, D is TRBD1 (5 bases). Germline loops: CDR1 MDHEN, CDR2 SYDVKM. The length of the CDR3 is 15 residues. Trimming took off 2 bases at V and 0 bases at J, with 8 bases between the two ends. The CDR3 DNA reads TGTGCCAGCAGTTTAAGACAGTATAGCAATCAGCCCCAGCATTTT. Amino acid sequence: CASSLRQYSNQPQHF.

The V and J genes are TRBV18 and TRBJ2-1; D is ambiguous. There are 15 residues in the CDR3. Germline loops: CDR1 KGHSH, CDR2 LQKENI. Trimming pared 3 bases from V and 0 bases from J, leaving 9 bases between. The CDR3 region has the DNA TGTGCCAGCTCACCCACCTCTAGCTCCTACAATGAGCAGTTCTTC. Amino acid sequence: CASSPTSSSYNEQFF.

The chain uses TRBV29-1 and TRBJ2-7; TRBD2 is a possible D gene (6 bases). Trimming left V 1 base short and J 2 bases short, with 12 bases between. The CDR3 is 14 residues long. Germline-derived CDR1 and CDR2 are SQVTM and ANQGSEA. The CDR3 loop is CSVEGYGRPYEQYF. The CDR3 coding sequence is TGCAGCGTTGAAGGCTATGGGAGGCCCTACGAGCAGTACTTC.